This entry concerns a single T cell receptor (beta chain). These data originate in a study of blood T cell repertoires in COVID-19. Study overall: Collection of acute and convalescent COVID-19 samples took place in the United States, Italy and Spain. T cells, B-cell-depleted T cells, or PBMCs provided the cDNA or gDNA that served as material.

Per the authors' pipeline: Estimates of nucleated cell counts were drawn from the amplification of reference gene primers. Only in-frame clones appear in the TCRdb table, and some are missing; sequencing was by immunoSEQ multiplex PCR. V and J calls and clone size follow that table, whereas D and trimming were derived from the DNA. Of more than 20,000 clones listed, around 90% are singletons. The receptor was derived from a man in his 70s with acute or convalescent COVID-19. The sample consisted of peripheral blood.

CDR3 nucleotide sequence: TGTGCCAGCAGCCGAGGGACAGATCCTAACTATGGCTACACCTTC. It is translated as CASSRGTDPNYGYTF. The chain recombines TRBV11-2 with TRBJ1-2; 7 bases align to TRBD1. The germline gives CDR1 SGHAT, CDR2 FQNNGV. V shed 5 bases, J shed 0 bases, and the junction held 6 bases outside the gene matches. This CDR3 is built from 15 residues.